The T cell receptor beta chain under discussion was sequenced for a study of blood T cell repertoires in COVID-19. The overall study: Acute and convalescent COVID-19 specimens originated in the United States, Italy and Spain. The analysed material was cDNA or gDNA that came from T cells, B-cell-depleted T cells, or PBMCs.

Original methodology: Nucleated cell number was recorded as an estimate derived from reference gene primer amplification. Assay used: immunoSEQ multiplex PCR; TCRdb lists only in-frame clones, some missing. That table gives V, J and clone size, and the DNA gave D and trimming. The data show about 200,000 clones, 83% seen once. This CDR3 contains 15 residues. In germline, CDR1 is SEHNR, CDR2 FQNEAQ (reference sequence). Trimming removed 5 bases from V and 5 bases from J, with 19 bases in between. The clonotype originates from a woman aged 40 to 50 with active or convalescent COVID-19. This chain joins TRBV7-9 and TRBJ2-7, with D possibly being TRBD1 (6 bases). Sequencing was performed on peripheral blood. The CDR3 region is CASSPGSKGVHEQYF. CDR3 sequence (DNA): TGTGCCAGCAGCCCGGGTTCTAAGGGGGTCCACGAGCAGTACTTC.